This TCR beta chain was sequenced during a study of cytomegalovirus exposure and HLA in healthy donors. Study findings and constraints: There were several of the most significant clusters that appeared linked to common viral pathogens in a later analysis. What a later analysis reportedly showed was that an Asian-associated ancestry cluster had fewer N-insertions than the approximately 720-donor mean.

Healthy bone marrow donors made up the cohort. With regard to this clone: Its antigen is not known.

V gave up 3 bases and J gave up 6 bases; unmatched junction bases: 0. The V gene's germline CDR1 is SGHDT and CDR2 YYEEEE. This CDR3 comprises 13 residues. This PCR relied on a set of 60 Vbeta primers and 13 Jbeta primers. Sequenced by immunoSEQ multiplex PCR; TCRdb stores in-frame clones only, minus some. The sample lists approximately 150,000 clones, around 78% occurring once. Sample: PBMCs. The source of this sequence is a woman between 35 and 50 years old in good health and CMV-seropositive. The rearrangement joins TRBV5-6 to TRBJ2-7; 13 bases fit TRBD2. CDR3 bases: TGTGCCAGCAGCTGGACTAGCGGGAGCGAGCAGTACTTC. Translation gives CASSWTSGSEQYF.